A single sample gave rise to the 9 T cell receptor beta chains below, sequenced in a study of OX40 agonist ivuxolimab in advanced cancers. Sequencing used immunoSEQ multiplex PCR; TCRdb keeps in-frame clones, though not all of them. The data hold about 58,000 clones, with 75% to 90% observed a single time. The sample in question was CD4+ or CD8+ T cells sorted from blood, obtained in a trial of the OX40 agonist ivuxolimab. The receptors come from an adult with an advanced solid tumor such as melanoma, head and neck, liver or kidney cancer.

The V call is TRBV18, the J call TRBJ2-5; 11 nucleotides align to TRBD1. From germline, CDR1 is KGHSH and CDR2 LQKENI. The V and J ends lost 2 bases and 4 bases, in that order; junction bases with no gene match: 6. The CDR3 contains 16 residues. The DNA for the CDR3 is TGTGCCAGCTCACCAGGGACAGGGGGATCGGGAGAGACCCAGTACTTC. Protein product: CASSPGTGGSGETQYF.

The chain uses TRBV28 and TRBJ2-1; D might be TRBD1 (6 bases). V was pared by 3 bases and J by 0 bases, with 9 bases between. The germline V gene encodes CDR1 MDHEN and CDR2 SYDVKM. This CDR3 comprises 15 residues. This CDR3 is CASSFGGGSYNEQFF. CDR3 nucleotide sequence: TGTGCCAGCAGTTTTGGGGGCGGCTCCTACAATGAGCAGTTCTTC.

J is TRBJ2-6 and V is TRBV5-1, with unresolved D. CDR3 length equals 13 residues. V lost 6 bases to trimming and J lost 0 bases, with 4 bases between them. CDR1 and CDR2 (germline): SGHRS, YFSETQ. The CDR3 DNA follows: TGCGCCAGCATGAGCTCTGGGGCCAACGTCCTGACTTTC. As protein: CASMSSGANVLTF. The full variable domain, its missing parts supplied by reference TRBV5-1 and TRBJ2-6, is KAGVTQTPRYLIKTRGQQVTLSCSPISGHRSVSWYQQTPGQGLQFLFEYFSETQRNKGNFPGRFSGRQFSNSRSEMNVSTLELGDSALYLCASMSSGANVLTFGAGSRLTVL.

CDR3 nucleotide sequence: TGTGCCAGCAGTGGAAGGACAGGGGTGAACGAGCAGTACTTC. Residues: CASSGRTGVNEQYF. The chain couples TRBV2 to TRBJ2-7; 9 bases are shared with TRBD1. There are 14 residues in the CDR3. Unmatched junction bases numbered 6, after V lost 4 bases and J lost 5 bases. Germline CDR1 is SNHLY and CDR2 is FYNNEI. Full variable domain (missing parts from reference TRBV2 and TRBJ2-7): EPEVTQTPSHQVTQMGQEVILRCVPISNHLYFYWYRQILGQKVEFLVSFYNNEISEKSEIFDDQFSVERPDGSNFTLKIRSTKLEDSAMYFCASSGRTGVNEQYFGPGTRLTVT.

This chain connects TRBV4-1 to TRBJ2-5; 9 bases fit TRBD2. CDR1 and CDR2 from the germline V gene are MGHRA and YSYEKL. Trimming removed 1 base from V and 5 bases from J; junction bases left unmatched: 5. CDR3 size: 15 residues. The CDR3 region is CASSQGSGGSETQYF. DNA of the CDR3: TGCGCCAGCAGCCAAGGTAGCGGGGGAAGCGAGACCCAGTACTTC.

This clone appeared a few times. The J gene is TRBJ1-1, the V gene TRBV7-2; D gene ambiguous. Germline V gives CDR1 SGHTA, CDR2 FQGNSA. The germline V and J ends were trimmed by 8 bases and 0 bases, with 10 bases remaining between them. CDR3 length: 13 amino acids. Here the CDR3 DNA reads TGTGCCAGCCGGTTCCCGGTGAACACTGAAGCTTTCTTT. It is translated as CASRFPVNTEAFF.

This clone was seen a few times. The V call is TRBV2, the J call TRBJ2-3; D might be TRBD1 (6 bases). Trimming pared 5 bases from V and 3 bases from J, leaving 12 bases between. In germline, CDR1 is SNHLY, CDR2 FYNNEI. This CDR3 comprises 14 residues. As DNA, the CDR3 is TGTGCCAGCAGTTTGGACCAGGGGACAGATACGCAGTATTTT. It yields the protein CASSLDQGTDTQYF.

The chain recombines TRBV19 with TRBJ1-1, with TRBD1 matching over 8 bases. Trimming took 5 bases from V and 6 from J; bases not matched to a gene: 5. Looked up from germline, CDR1 is LNHDA and CDR2 is SQIVND (reference sequence). CDR3 length: 13 residues. CDR3 in DNA: TGTGCCAGTAGTTCCGACAGGGGTGCTGAAGCTTTCTTT. This translates into CASSSDRGAEAFF.

This clone has a single count. This chain's CDR3 is CASSLVNTGELFF. In DNA, the CDR3 is TGTGCCAGCAGCTTGGTAAACACCGGGGAGCTGTTTTTT. V is TRBV5-4 and J is TRBJ2-2; D is undetermined. V lost 0 bases, J lost 2 bases, and 2 bases lay in between. Germline lookup yields CDR1 SGHNT and CDR2 YYREEE (reference sequence). This CDR3 region has 13 residues.